The clone carrying this T cell receptor beta chain was seen a handful of times. The antigen remains undetermined. Trimming removed 1 base from V and 2 bases from J, with 12 bases in between. In germline, CDR1 is KGHSH, CDR2 LQKENI. The CDR3 extends over 16 amino acids. The sample originates from a study of PD-1 blockade in classical Hodgkin lymphoma. Findings of the study overall: Relative to healthy donors, newly diagnosed patients reportedly had lower baseline TCR diversity, which was reported as lower still in relapsed/refractory patients. Whereas CD4+ TCR diversity had risen significantly by C4D1, CD8+ TCR diversity had not. Some patients began nivolumab under 1 year after ASCT. These patients were excluded from later analyses.

The assay was immunoSEQ multiplex PCR, and TCRdb's table has in-frame clones only and misses some. The sample holds some 93,000 clones, more than 70% seen once. Indicated time point: cycle 4 day 1 (C4D1), after five to seven weeks of nivolumab. All patients relapsed after autologous stem cell transplantation, and brentuximab vedotin exposure varied. Classification of best responses gave complete response, partial response or progressive disease. Here the sequenced sample was peripheral blood mononuclear cells (PBMCs), taken before the fourth cycle of nivolumab. This TCR derives from a human donor with classical Hodgkin lymphoma. This chain joins TRBV18 and TRBJ1-5, with D possibly matching TRBD1 (5 bases). The CDR3 sequence is CASSPRRDRGNQPQHF. The CDR3 region has the DNA TGTGCCAGCTCACCACGTCGGGACCGGGGCAATCAGCCCCAGCATTTT.